These 7 T cell receptor beta chains came from one sample sequenced in a study of early T cells in non-severe SARS-CoV-2 infection. TCRdb reprocessed the 5' RACE reads with MiXCR, giving one entry per CDR3 protein. The sample lists tens of thousands of distinct CDR3 sequences, over 6.5% occurring once. Sequenced: whole blood. The receptors derive from an adult who was a healthcare worker with PCR-confirmed SARS-CoV-2 infection or an uninfected control (not recorded which).

This clonotype was seen more than once but under ten times. The chain joins TRBV24-1 to TRBJ1-1; the match to TRBD1 covers 12 bases. J was trimmed by 6 bases and V by 10 bases; bases with no gene match: 14. Per the germline V gene, CDR1 is KGHDR and CDR2 is SFDVKD. This CDR3 has 16 residues. CDR3 sequence: CATSRDRGRWSSEAFF. The CDR3 DNA sequence: TGTGCCACGAGCCGGGACAGGGGGCGGTGGTCGTCTGAAGCTTTCTTT.

This clonotype was seen only a few times. V is TRBV2 and J is TRBJ2-3, with 7 positions matching TRBD2. Germline CDR1 and CDR2: SNHLY and FYNNEI. V lost 6 bases to trimming and J lost 2 bases; unmatched junction nucleotides: 11. This CDR3 contains 16 residues. The chain's CDR3 is CASRIRLAQFTDTQYF. The CDR3 DNA reads as TGTGCCAGCAGGATTAGACTAGCACAATTCACAGATACGCAGTATTTT.

For this clonotype: A read error may be the cause here, since a much bigger clone is one base away. The chain couples TRBV28 to TRBJ2-7; D may be TRBD1 (5 bases). The CDR3 runs to 15 residues. The germline gives CDR1 MDHEN, CDR2 SYDVKM. This CDR3 is CASSFQQGIHYGQYF. DNA of the CDR3: TGTGCCAGCAGTTTCCAGCAGGGAATCCACTACGGGCAGTACTTC.

The rearrangement joins TRBV20-1 to TRBJ1-2; D might be TRBD1 (5 bases). V was shortened by 1 base and J by 0 bases, with 15 bases between the two germline ends. Germline CDR1 and CDR2: DFQATT and SNEGSKA (reference sequence). The CDR3 has 16 amino acids. The CDR3 sequence is CSARGRRDGANYGYTF. For the CDR3, the DNA is TGCAGTGCTAGAGGTCGTCGGGACGGGGCTAACTATGGCTACACCTTC.

This clonotype was picked up many times. CDR3 protein: CASSLGLLVGELFF. DNA of the CDR3: TGTGCCAGCAGCTTAGGACTCTTGGTCGGGGAGCTGTTTTTT. The chain joins TRBV7-2 to TRBJ2-2; D is undetermined. V lost 1 base and J lost 7, with 10 bases in between. Germline lookup yields CDR1 SGHTA and CDR2 FQGNSA. The CDR3 is 14 amino acids.

This clonotype was detected ten times or more. The rearrangement uses TRBV7-8 and TRBJ2-2; a possible D gene is TRBD1 (6 bases). Germline CDR1 SGHVS, CDR2 FQNEAQ. Trimming shortened V by 6 bases and J by 5 bases, and 16 bases separated the two germline ends. The CDR3 covers 15 residues. The CDR3 nucleotides read TGTGCCAGCAGTCGCTCAGGACAGCATACCGGGGAGCTGTTTTTT. This gives the protein CASSRSGQHTGELFF.

This clonotype has ten or more counts. The chain recombines TRBV14 with TRBJ2-6, with D perhaps matching TRBD2 (6 bases). The V end was cut by 5 bases, the J end by 2 bases, with 19 bases between. The CDR3 covers 18 residues. The germline CDR1 and CDR2 sequences are SGHDN and FVKESK. The CDR3 nucleotides read TGTGCCAGCAGCACGGGTGGTTTCGGGGGTCCTGGGGCCAACGTCCTGACTTTC. It is translated as CASSTGGFGGPGANVLTF.